The rows below give T cell receptor beta chains drawn from one sample of a study of blood T cell repertoires in COVID-19. Produced via immunoSEQ multiplex PCR; TCRdb's table is partial and in-frame only. The table lists 100,000 or so clones, 81% of them singletons. Sequenced input: peripheral blood. All receptors derive from an elderly man with acute or convalescent COVID-19. Each CDR3 is given with its conserved first and last residue. D genes are given only for firm matches. A row's size may be missing; if present it is once, few, many or a size class.

CDR3 protein,CDR3 DNA,J gene,V gene,CDR3 length,D gene,clone size
CASSLVLQKEGQFF,TGTGCCAGCAGCTTAGTCTTACAGAAGGAGGGGCAGTTCTTC,TRBJ2-1,TRBV7-8,14,.,.
CASSPTATRGYTF,TGTGCCAGCAGCCCAACGGCGACAAGGGGCTACACCTTC,TRBJ1-2,TRBV27,13,.,.
CASSAPTGFGEAFF,TGTGCCAGCAGCGCCCCGACAGGGTTTGGTGAAGCTTTCTTT,TRBJ1-1,TRBV5-6,14,TRBD1,.
CASSQDPGGYNEQFF,TGCGCCAGCAGCCAAGATCCAGGGGGCTACAATGAGCAGTTCTTC,TRBJ2-1,TRBV4-1,15,TRBD1,few
CSVWTGNTEAFF,TGCAGCGTGTGGACAGGGAACACTGAAGCTTTCTTT,TRBJ1-1,TRBV29-1,12,TRBD1,.
CASSLWTGGTAFF,TGTGCCAGCAGTTTATGGACAGGGGGTACGGCTTTCTTT,TRBJ1-1,TRBV12-3/TRBV12-4,13,TRBD1,.
CAWSVWGGKNIQYF,TGTGCCTGGAGTGTTTGGGGGGGCAAAAACATTCAGTACTTC,TRBJ2-4,TRBV30,14,TRBD2,many
CASSPFGLEGGFSPLHF,TGCGCCAGCAGCCCCTTCGGGTTGGAAGGGGGCTTTTCACCCCTCCACTTT,TRBJ1-6,TRBV4-1,17,TRBD1,.
CATSDTGQGGDYTDTQYF,TGTGCCACCAGTGATACGGGGCAGGGTGGGGACTACACAGATACGCAGTATTTT,TRBJ2-3,TRBV24-1,18,TRBD2,.
CASGGAGLYGYTF,TGTGCCAGCGGGGGGGCGGGACTTTATGGCTACACCTTC,TRBJ1-2,TRBV2,13,.,.
CASSYHRDVYEQYF,TGTGCCAGCAGTTATCACAGGGATGTCTACGAGCAGTACTTC,TRBJ2-7,TRBV6-5,14,.,.
CASSLFTANTEAFF,TGTGCCAGCAGCTTATTTACAGCGAACACTGAAGCTTTCTTT,TRBJ1-1,TRBV11-2,14,.,.
CAWSQSGLYTEAFF,TGTGCCTGGAGCCAATCAGGGCTATACACTGAAGCTTTCTTT,TRBJ1-1,TRBV30,14,.,.
CASSTQATNTGELFF,TGTGCCAGCAGTACACAGGCGACGAACACCGGGGAGCTGTTTTTT,TRBJ2-2,TRBV2,15,.,.
CASSLLWHNEQFF,TGTGCCAGCAGCTTATTATGGCACAATGAGCAGTTCTTC,TRBJ2-1,TRBV7-2,13,.,few
CASSQQDTEAFF,TGTGCCAGTAGTCAACAGGACACTGAAGCTTTCTTT,TRBJ1-1,TRBV19,12,.,.
CASRANTGTSGADTQYF,TGTGCCAGCAGGGCTAATACCGGGACTAGCGGGGCAGATACGCAGTATTTT,TRBJ2-3,TRBV27,17,TRBD2,few
CASSYSTEDGYTF,TGTGCCAGCAGTTACTCGACAGAGGATGGCTACACCTTC,TRBJ1-2,TRBV6-6,13,.,.
CASSSTGVQQPQHF,TGTGCCAGCAGTTCTACAGGGGTACAACAGCCCCAGCATTTT,TRBJ1-5,TRBV28,14,TRBD1,.
CASSPMRGLNEKLFF,TGTGCCAGCTCACCAATGAGGGGACTTAATGAAAAACTGTTTTTT,TRBJ1-4,TRBV18,15,.,few
CASSPLPAGGYEQYF,TGTGCCAGCAGCCCGTTACCGGCAGGGGGTTACGAGCAGTACTTC,TRBJ2-7,TRBV5-4,15,TRBD1,.
CASSERDQETQYF,TGTGCCAGCAGTGAACGGGACCAAGAGACCCAGTACTTC,TRBJ2-5,TRBV2,13,.,.